This entry features one TCR beta chain sequence. It lacks a known antigen. Within one base of it there is no much larger clone, and no base qualities were kept. This sample was included in a study of technical replicates of blood from a few donors (TCRdb year 2017). Receptors were amplified or captured by the immunoSEQ multiplex PCR assay. The source is immuneACCESS, and TCRdb retained only in-frame sequences with V and J called. Part of the clones is not carried over; for the studies checked, unresolved V genes explain less than half of this, and the remainder is unexplained. Counted in this sample were fewer than 100,000 clones; around 97% of them appeared once. Approximately 0.3% of the sample belongs to the ten largest clones. The CDR3 runs 15 residues from the cysteine to the phenylalanine. Here the CDR3 DNA is all that survives: 45 bases in frame from base 1. The germline ends are 12 bases apart after V is trimmed by 1 base and J by 2 bases. CDR1 is given as MGHRA and CDR2 as YSYEKL, both from the germline V gene.

This receptor was identified in a human donor in good health. Recombination linked TRBV4-1 to TRBJ2-7, with the identity of the D gene unclear. The sequencing sample was made of T cells isolated from PBMCs. The CDR3 is CASSQGPGFTYEQYF. DNA sequence: TGCGCCAGCAGCCAAGGTCCAGGTTTTACCTACGAGCAGTACTTC.